This TCR beta chain was retrieved from a study of T cell responses to AZD1222 COVID-19 vaccine. Germline CDR1 is SEHNR and CDR2 is FQNEAQ (reference sequence). The V gene end was trimmed by 4 bases and the J gene end by 7 bases; junction bases not matched to a gene: 9. The CDR3 is 15 residues long. TCRdb's copy holds only in-frame clones and misses some; the assay was immunoSEQ multiplex PCR. The sample has under 200,000 clones; almost 95% are singletons. This clonotype originated in an adult in good health. The chain carries TRBV7-9 and TRBJ2-1, with 8 nucleotides matching TRBD2. The sequencing here drew on peripheral blood, taken on day 0 of AZD1222 vaccination. CDR3 nucleotides: TGTGCCAGCAGCTCAAGGGCGGCGGGAGGTAATGAGCAGTTCTTC. It encodes CASSSRAAGGNEQFF.